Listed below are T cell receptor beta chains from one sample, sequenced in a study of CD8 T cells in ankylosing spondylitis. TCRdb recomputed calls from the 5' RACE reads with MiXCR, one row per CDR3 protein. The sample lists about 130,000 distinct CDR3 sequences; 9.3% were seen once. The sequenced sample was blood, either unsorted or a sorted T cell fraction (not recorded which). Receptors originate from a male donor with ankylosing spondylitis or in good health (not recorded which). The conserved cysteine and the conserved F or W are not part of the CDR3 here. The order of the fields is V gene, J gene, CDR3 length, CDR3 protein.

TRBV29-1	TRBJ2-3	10	SIFRGPDTQY
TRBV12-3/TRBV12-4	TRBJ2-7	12	ASSEQSDRYEQY
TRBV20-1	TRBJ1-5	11	SVITQPNQPQH
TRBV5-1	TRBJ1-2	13	ASSPDGGGSYGYT
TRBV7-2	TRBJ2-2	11	ASSQAATGELF
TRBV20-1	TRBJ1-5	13	SARDSASSNQPQH
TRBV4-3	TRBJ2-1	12	ASSAWRLADEQF
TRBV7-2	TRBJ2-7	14	ASSLVASGTSYEQY
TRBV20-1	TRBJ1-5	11	SARGGGRQPQH
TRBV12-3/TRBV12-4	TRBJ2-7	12	ASSPGTSGNEQY
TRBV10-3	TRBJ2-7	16	AISTGTSGRGESGEQY
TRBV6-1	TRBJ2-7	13	ASRDGQGSVSEQY